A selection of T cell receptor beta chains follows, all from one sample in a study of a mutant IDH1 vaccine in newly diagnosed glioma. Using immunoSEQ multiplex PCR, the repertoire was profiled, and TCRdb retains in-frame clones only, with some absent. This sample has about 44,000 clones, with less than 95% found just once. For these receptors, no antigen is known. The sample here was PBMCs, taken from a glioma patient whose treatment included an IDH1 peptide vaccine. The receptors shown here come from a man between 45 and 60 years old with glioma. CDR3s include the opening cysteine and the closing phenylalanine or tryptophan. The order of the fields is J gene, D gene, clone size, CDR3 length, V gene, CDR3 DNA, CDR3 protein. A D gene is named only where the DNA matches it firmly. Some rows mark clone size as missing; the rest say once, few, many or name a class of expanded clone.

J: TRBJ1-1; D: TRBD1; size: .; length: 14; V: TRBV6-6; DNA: TGTGCCAGCAGTCCAGGACAGGTTAACACTGAAGCTTTCTTT; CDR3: CASSPGQVNTEAFF
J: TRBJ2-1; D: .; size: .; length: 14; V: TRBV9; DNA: TGTGCCAGCAGCGTAGAGTTAGGTTACAATGAGCAGTTCTTC; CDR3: CASSVELGYNEQFF
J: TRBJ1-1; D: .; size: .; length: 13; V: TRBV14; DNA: TGTGCCAGCAGCCAAGGCCGGGCATCTGAAGCTTTCTTT; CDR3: CASSQGRASEAFF
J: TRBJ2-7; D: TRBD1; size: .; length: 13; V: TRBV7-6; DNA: TGTGCCAGCAGCTACAGGGGTTCCTACGAGCAGTACTTC; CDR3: CASSYRGSYEQYF
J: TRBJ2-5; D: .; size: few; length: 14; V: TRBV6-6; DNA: TGTGCCAGCACCTACGGCGGGGGCGGGGAGACCCAGTACTTC; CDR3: CASTYGGGGETQYF
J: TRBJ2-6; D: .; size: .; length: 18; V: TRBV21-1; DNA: TGTGCCAGCAGCAATTCGGGACATATTACCTCTGGGGCCAACGTCCTGACTTTC; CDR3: CASSNSGHITSGANVLTF
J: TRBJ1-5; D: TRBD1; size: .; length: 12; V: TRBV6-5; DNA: TGTGCCAGCAGCACAGGGGCTCAGCCCCAGCATTTT; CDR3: CASSTGAQPQHF
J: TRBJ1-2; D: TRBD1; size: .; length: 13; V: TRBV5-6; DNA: TGTGCCAGCAGAGGGACAGGGGGCATTGGCTACACCTTC; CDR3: CASRGTGGIGYTF
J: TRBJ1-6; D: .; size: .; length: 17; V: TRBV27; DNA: TGTGCCAGCAGTTTATCCTTAACCCCAGGGAGGAGTTCACCCCTCCACTTT; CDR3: CASSLSLTPGRSSPLHF
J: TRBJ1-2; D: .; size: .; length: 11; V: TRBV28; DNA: TGTGCCAGCAGTAGGGAGGCTGGCTACACCTTC; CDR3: CASSREAGYTF
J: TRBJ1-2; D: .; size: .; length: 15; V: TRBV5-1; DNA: TGCGCCAGCAGCCCCTATGGGAGTTCTGACTATGGCTACACCTTC; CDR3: CASSPYGSSDYGYTF
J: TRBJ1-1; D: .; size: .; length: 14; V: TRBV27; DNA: TGTGCCAGCAGGGACCTGGGGGGAGTGGCTGAAGCTTTCTTT; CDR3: CASRDLGGVAEAFF
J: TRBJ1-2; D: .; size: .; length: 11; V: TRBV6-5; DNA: TGTGCCAGCAGTTCCCCCTATGGCTACACCTTC; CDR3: CASSSPYGYTF
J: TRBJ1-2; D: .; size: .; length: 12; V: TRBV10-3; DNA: TGTGCCATCAGCAAGGGAGACTATGGCTACACCTTC; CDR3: CAISKGDYGYTF
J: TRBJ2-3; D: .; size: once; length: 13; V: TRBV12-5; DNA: TGTGCTAGTGGTTTGGTGGGGACAGATACGCAGTATTTT; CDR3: CASGLVGTDTQYF
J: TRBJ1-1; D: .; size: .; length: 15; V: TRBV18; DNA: TGTGCCAGCTCACCAATTAGTAACGGGGGCACTGAAGCTTTCTTT; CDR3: CASSPISNGGTEAFF
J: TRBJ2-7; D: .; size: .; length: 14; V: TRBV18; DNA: TGTGCCAGCTCACCCTGGACGGACTCCTACGAGCAGTACTTC; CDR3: CASSPWTDSYEQYF
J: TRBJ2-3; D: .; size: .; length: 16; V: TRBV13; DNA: TGTGCCAGCAGCTTACTTTTCGGCGGGAGCACAGATACGCAGTATTTT; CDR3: CASSLLFGGSTDTQYF
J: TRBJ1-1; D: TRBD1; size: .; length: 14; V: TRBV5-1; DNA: TGCGCCAGCAGCTCTCCGGGACAGAGCTATGAAGCTTTCTTT; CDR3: CASSSPGQSYEAFF
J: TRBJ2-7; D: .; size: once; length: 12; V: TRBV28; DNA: TGTGCCATCCTCGGGGGGCCGAACGAGCAGTACTTC; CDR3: CAILGGPNEQYF
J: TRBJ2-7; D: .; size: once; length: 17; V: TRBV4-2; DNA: TGTGCCAGCAGCCCGTTAACCGCCGGGGCCATAACCTACGAGCAGTACTTC; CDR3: CASSPLTAGAITYEQYF
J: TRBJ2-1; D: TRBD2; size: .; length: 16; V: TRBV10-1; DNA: TGCGCCAGCAGTGACGGGCTAGCGGGAATCTACAATGAGCAGTTCTTC; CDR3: CASSDGLAGIYNEQFF
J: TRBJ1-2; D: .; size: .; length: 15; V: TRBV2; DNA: TGTGCCAGCAGTGAGGCGGTGGTGCGGGACGGGGGCTACACCTTC; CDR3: CASSEAVVRDGGYTF
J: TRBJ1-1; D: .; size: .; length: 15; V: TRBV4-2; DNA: TGTGCCAGCAGCCAAGAAGTTAGGGAAGGCACTGAAGCTTTCTTT; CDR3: CASSQEVREGTEAFF
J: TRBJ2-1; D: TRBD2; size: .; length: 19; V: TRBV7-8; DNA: TGTGCCAGCAGCTTAGCGCACGGTAGAGCTAGCGGGGACTACAATGAGCAGTTCTTC; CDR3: CASSLAHGRASGDYNEQFF
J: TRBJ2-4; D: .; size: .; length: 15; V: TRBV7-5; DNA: TGTGCCAGAAGCTTAAGAATAATGCAGAAAAACATTCAGTACTTC; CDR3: CARSLRIMQKNIQYF
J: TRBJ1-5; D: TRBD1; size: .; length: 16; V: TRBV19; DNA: TGTGCCAGTAGTATAGGTACGGGACAGGGCAATCAGCCCCAGCATTTT; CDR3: CASSIGTGQGNQPQHF
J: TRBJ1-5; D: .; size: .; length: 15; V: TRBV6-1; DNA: TGTGCCAGCAGTGAAGCGCTTCGGGTAGATCAGCCCCAGCATTTT; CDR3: CASSEALRVDQPQHF
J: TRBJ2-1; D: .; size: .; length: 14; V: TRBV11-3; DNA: TGTGCCAGCAGCTCTCGGACGGCAGCCAATGAGCAGTTCTTC; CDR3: CASSSRTAANEQFF
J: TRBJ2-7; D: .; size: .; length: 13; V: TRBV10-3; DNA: TGTGCCATCAGTGAGTCAGGGACCTACGAGCAGTACTTC; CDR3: CAISESGTYEQYF
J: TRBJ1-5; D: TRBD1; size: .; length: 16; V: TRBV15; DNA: TGTGCCACCAGCAGCGGACAGGGCGCGGGCAATCAGCCCCAGCATTTT; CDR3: CATSSGQGAGNQPQHF
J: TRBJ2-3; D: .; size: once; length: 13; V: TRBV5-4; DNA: TGTGCCAGCAGGCCCCAGGGGCCAGATACGCAGTATTTT; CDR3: CASRPQGPDTQYF
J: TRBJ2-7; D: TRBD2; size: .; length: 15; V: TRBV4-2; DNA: TGTGCCAGCAGCCAAGAAGCTAGCGGGAGTTACGAGCAGTACTTC; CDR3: CASSQEASGSYEQYF
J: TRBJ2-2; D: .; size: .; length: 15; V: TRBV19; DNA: TGTGCCAGTAGTCCTACGGGACACAACACCGGGGAGCTGTTTTTT; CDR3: CASSPTGHNTGELFF
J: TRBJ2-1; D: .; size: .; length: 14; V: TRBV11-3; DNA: TGTGCCAGCAGCCCGGGACTCAACTACAATGAGCAGTTCTTC; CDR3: CASSPGLNYNEQFF
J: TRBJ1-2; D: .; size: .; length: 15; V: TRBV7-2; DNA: TGTGCCAGCAGCCCTTCGGGGGGGACGAACTATGGCTACACCTTC; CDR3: CASSPSGGTNYGYTF
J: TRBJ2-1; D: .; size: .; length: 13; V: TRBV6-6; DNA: TGTGCCAGCAGATTGGAGGGCCCCAATGAGCAGTTCTTC; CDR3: CASRLEGPNEQFF
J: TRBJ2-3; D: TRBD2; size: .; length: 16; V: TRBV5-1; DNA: TGCGCCAGCAGCTTTGGGACTAGCGGCCCGGGAGATACGCAGTATTTT; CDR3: CASSFGTSGPGDTQYF
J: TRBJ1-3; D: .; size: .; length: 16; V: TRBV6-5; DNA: TGTGCCAGCAGTTACAGTCAGGGCTACTCTGGAAACACCATATATTTT; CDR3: CASSYSQGYSGNTIYF
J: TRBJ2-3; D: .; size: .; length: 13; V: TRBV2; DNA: TGTGCCAGCAGTGGACAGGTCCCAGATACGCAGTATTTT; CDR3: CASSGQVPDTQYF
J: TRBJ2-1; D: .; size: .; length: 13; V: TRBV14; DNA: TGTGCCAGCAGCCAAGTAGGGTCCGATGAGCAGTTCTTC; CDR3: CASSQVGSDEQFF
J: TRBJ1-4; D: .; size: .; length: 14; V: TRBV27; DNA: TGTGCCAGCAGTTTTGTCAGTGAGGATGAAAAACTGTTTTTT; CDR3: CASSFVSEDEKLFF